One sample yielded the 29 T cell receptor beta chains listed below, sequenced in a study of blood T cell repertoires in COVID-19. The table came from immunoSEQ multiplex PCR; TCRdb's copy has only in-frame clones and leaves some out. Found here are roughly 150,000 clones, about 89% of them singletons; the top ten hold around 3%. Sequenced input: peripheral blood. These receptors originate from a man between 60 and 75 years old with acute or convalescent COVID-19.

The J gene is TRBJ2-7, the V gene TRBV7-2, with 10 bases lining up with TRBD2. Trimming at V came to 5 bases and at J to 0 bases, leaving 13 bases not matched to a gene. Germline V gene lookup returns CDR1 SGHTA and CDR2 FQGNSA. There are 18 residues in the CDR3. The CDR3 sequence is CASSVQTSGAMSSYEQYF. In DNA, the CDR3 is TGTGCCAGCAGCGTCCAAACTAGCGGGGCTATGAGCTCCTACGAGCAGTACTTC.

V gene TRBV2 combines with J gene TRBJ1-2; 8 bases align to TRBD1. In germline, CDR1 is SNHLY, CDR2 FYNNEI. The V and J ends lost 5 bases and 8 bases, in that order; junction bases with no gene match: 10. This CDR3 comprises 14 residues. The CDR3 nucleotides read TGTGCCAGCAGTCCGGACAGGGAGTTTGCGGGCTACACCTTC. Its protein is CASSPDREFAGYTF.

The CDR3 DNA sequence: TGTGCCAGCAGGTCGGGACAGTCTAATTCACCCCTCCACTTT. Amino acid sequence: CASRSGQSNSPLHF. The rearrangement links TRBV2 to TRBJ1-6, with 7 bases identical to TRBD1. The ends lost 6 bases at V and 6 bases at J; junction bases unmatched: 5. There are 14 residues in the CDR3. Germline V lookup: CDR1 SNHLY, CDR2 FYNNEI.

The chain links TRBV5-5 to TRBJ1-4; 9 bases are a match to TRBD1. After removal of 0 bases from V and 7 bases from J, the junction contained 4 bases not matched to a gene. Germline V gives CDR1 SGHKS, CDR2 YYEKEE (reference sequence). This CDR3 spans 15 amino acids. The CDR3 DNA reads as TGTGCCAGCAGCTTGGAGGACAGGGGAGGTGAAAAACTGTTTTTT. It encodes CASSLEDRGGEKLFF.

This chain connects TRBV4-3 to TRBJ2-7, with a possible D match to TRBD2 (5 bases). The CDR3 totals 13 residues. Germline V gene data show CDR1 as LGHNA and CDR2 as YSLEER. Trimming took 2 bases from V and 5 from J, leaving 10 bases between them. As DNA, the CDR3 is TGCGCCAGCAGCCAAATTGAGGGAAACGAGCAGTACTTC. Translated: CASSQIEGNEQYF.

The genes are TRBV5-1 and TRBJ2-7; no reliable D call. V was trimmed by 0 bases and J by 3 bases, leaving 4 bases between them. The CDR3 is 12 residues long. Germline values: CDR1 SGHRS, CDR2 YFSETQ. The CDR3 DNA reads TGCGCCAGCAGCTTGGAGAGCTACGAGCAGTACTTC. This gives the protein CASSLESYEQYF.

This clone has a handful of counts. The DNA of the CDR3 is TGTGCCAGCAGTTACTACCCGGGACAGGGTATGGCTGGCTACACCTTC. Translated: CASSYYPGQGMAGYTF. V is TRBV6-6 and J is TRBJ1-2, with 9 positions matching TRBD1. V trimming: 1 base; J trimming: 7 bases; junction bases outside the gene matches: 10. CDR3 size: 16 residues. In germline, CDR1 is MNHNY, CDR2 SVGAGI (reference sequence).

The chain links TRBV7-9 to TRBJ2-1; a possible D gene is TRBD2 (5 bases). This CDR3 comprises 15 residues. V shed 3 bases and J shed 0 bases, with 9 bases lying between them. The germline gives CDR1 SEHNR, CDR2 FQNEAQ (reference sequence). The DNA of the CDR3 is TGTGCCAGCAGCTTCGTCCGGGGCTCCTACAATGAGCAGTTCTTC. Translation gives CASSFVRGSYNEQFF.

This CDR3 is CASSLEGSTSNTEAFF. CDR3 in DNA: TGCGCCAGCAGCTTGGAGGGGTCCACATCGAACACTGAAGCTTTCTTT. The chain uses TRBV5-1 and TRBJ1-1; a possible D gene is TRBD1 (5 bases). V gave up 0 bases and J gave up 1 base, with 13 bases separating them. The germline gives CDR1 SGHRS, CDR2 YFSETQ. The CDR3 loop spans 16 amino acids. The full variable domain, with the rest looked up from reference TRBV5-1 and TRBJ1-1, is KAGVTQTPRYLIKTRGQQVTLSCSPISGHRSVSWYQQTPGQGLQFLFEYFSETQRNKGNFPGRFSGRQFSNSRSEMNVSTLELGDSALYLCASSLEGSTSNTEAFFGQGTRLTVV.

This clone was recorded once. The chain joins TRBV5-1 to TRBJ1-4; 7 bases align to TRBD1. Germline CDR1 reads SGHRS; CDR2 reads YFSETQ. J gave up 4 bases and V 0 bases, and 3 bases lay outside the gene matches. This CDR3 has 15 amino acids. CDR3 in DNA: TGCGCCAGCAGCTTGGAGGGGGCGAGTAATGAAAAACTGTTTTTT. Its translation is CASSLEGASNEKLFF.

About this clone itself: The same CDR3 can be traced to other DNA sequences in this sample. This chain joins TRBV12-3 or TRBV12-4 and TRBJ2-7; perhaps TRBD2 as D (6 bases). V gave up 6 bases and J gave up 4 bases, with 7 bases separating them. The CDR3 extends over 11 amino acids. The CDR3 region has the DNA TGTGCCAGCAGCCGGGGGTACGAGCAGTACTTC. Translation gives CASSRGYEQYF.

V gene TRBV5-1 combines with J gene TRBJ1-5; no definite D call. Trimming left V 0 bases short and J 0 bases short, with 4 bases between. Germline loops: CDR1 SGHRS, CDR2 YFSETQ. The CDR3 is made up of 14 amino acids. CDR3 sequence: CASSLDRSNQPQHF. The CDR3 DNA reads as TGCGCCAGCAGCTTGGATCGTAGCAATCAGCCCCAGCATTTT.

J is TRBJ1-2 and V is TRBV19; possible D gene TRBD1, 6 bases. The CDR3 contains 13 residues. CDR1 LNHDA and CDR2 SQIVND come from the germline V gene (reference sequence). Trimming left V 4 bases short and J 4 bases short, with 10 bases between. The CDR3, as DNA: TGTGCCAGTAGTACGTTACAGGGCTATGGCTACACCTTC. Amino acid sequence: CASSTLQGYGYTF. Full variable domain (remainder filled in from reference TRBV19 and TRBJ1-2): DGGITQSPKYLFRKEGQNVTLSCEQNLNHDAMYWYRQDPGQGLRLIYYSQIVNDFQKGDIAEGYSVSREKKESFPLTVTSAQKNPTAFYLCASSTLQGYGYTFGSGTRLTVV.

The chain combines TRBV21-1 with TRBJ1-1. TRBV21-1 is an annotated pseudogene. The CDR3 is made up of 15 amino acids. Written as DNA, the CDR3 is TGTGCCAGCAGCAAAGTGAGGGCCGCTGGCACTGAAGCTTTCTTT. It codes for CASSKVRAAGTEAFF.

The chain links TRBV29-1 to TRBJ2-7; D call uncertain. V was cut by 1 base and J by 1 base, with 11 bases left in between. Germline V gene data show CDR1 as SQVTM and CDR2 as ANQGSEA. CDR3 length: 14 amino acids. The CDR3 protein is CSVEVAGRSYEQYF. In DNA, the CDR3 is TGCAGCGTTGAAGTGGCAGGAAGATCCTACGAGCAGTACTTC.

The chain employs TRBV7-2 and TRBJ1-5, with a weak D call TRBD1 (5 bases). Germline CDR1 is SGHTA and CDR2 is FQGNSA. V dropped 3 bases and J dropped 6 bases, with 12 bases sitting between them. The CDR3 consists of 14 residues. The CDR3 DNA reads TGTGCCAGCAGCTTCAAAGGGGATCGTCAGCCCCAGCATTTT. Amino acids: CASSFKGDRQPQHF.

The rearrangement links TRBV27 to TRBJ1-4; D call uncertain. Germline V CDR1 and CDR2: MNHEY, SMNVEV (reference sequence). The CDR3 is 14 amino acids. The V end lost 3 bases, the J end lost 4 bases, and 9 bases lay between the germline ends. The CDR3 DNA reads as TGTGCCAGCAGTTTTCGGAGAGATAATGAAAAACTGTTTTTT. Residues: CASSFRRDNEKLFF. Complete variable domain (other parts from reference TRBV27 and TRBJ1-4): EAQVTQNPRYLITVTGKKLTVTCSQNMNHEYMSWYRQDPGLGLRQIYYSMNVEVTDKGDVPEGYKVSRKEKRNFPLILESPSPNQTSLYFCASSFRRDNEKLFFGSGTQLSVL.

This chain links TRBV30 with TRBJ2-3; TRBD2 matches 11 bases. V was clipped by 3 bases and J by 0 bases; unmatched bases: 2. Germline-derived CDR1 and CDR2 are GTSNPN and SVGIG (reference sequence). The CDR3 runs to 15 residues. For the CDR3, the DNA is TGTGCCTGGAGCAGACTAGCGGGGAGCACAGATACGCAGTATTTT. It specifies CAWSRLAGSTDTQYF.

The chain carries TRBV6-1 and TRBJ1-3; TRBD1 aligns across 7 bases. This CDR3 has 16 amino acids. V lost 4 bases and J lost 1; bases outside the gene matches: 7. The germline CDR1 and CDR2 sequences are MNHNS and SASEGT. The CDR3 sequence is CASSARQGLSGNTIYF. DNA of the CDR3: TGTGCCAGCAGTGCCCGACAGGGACTTTCTGGAAACACCATATATTTT.

This clone was counted once. The same CDR3 also results from other DNA sequences found in this sample. The chain has TRBV3-1 (or the pseudogene TRBV3-2) and TRBJ2-7; 9 nucleotides line up with TRBD2. The germline CDR1 and CDR2 sequences are LGHDT and YNNKEL (reference sequence). This CDR3 is 15 amino acids long. V was clipped by 0 bases and J by 2 bases; unmatched bases: 2. CDR3 bases: TGTGCCAGCAGCCAAGATCCTAGCGGGGCCTACGAGCAGTACTTC. Its translation: CASSQDPSGAYEQYF.

This chain links TRBV24-1 with TRBJ2-5; D call uncertain. The CDR3 contains 15 residues. Germline V gene lookup returns CDR1 KGHDR and CDR2 SFDVKD. V shed 1 base and J shed 4 bases, with 12 bases lying between them. CDR3 sequence: CATSDFSGSVETQYF. In DNA form, the CDR3 reads TGTGCCACCAGTGATTTTTCCGGTTCGGTAGAGACCCAGTACTTC.

This chain's CDR3 is CASGQGQGGQEQFF. CDR3 sequence (DNA): TGTGCTAGTGGTCAGGGACAGGGTGGTCAGGAGCAGTTCTTC. The chain combines TRBV12-5 with TRBJ2-1, with 9 bases matching TRBD1. The J segment lost 10 bases and the V segment lost 5 bases, leaving 9 bases of the junction unmatched. CDR3 size: 14 residues. CDR1 and CDR2 (germline): LGHNT, FRNRAP.

This clone was picked up one time. This sequence joins TRBV5-1 and TRBJ2-2, with unresolved D. The CDR3 length is 17 residues. Germline CDR1 reads SGHRS; CDR2 reads YFSETQ. Trimming removed 2 bases from V and 6 bases from J, with 20 bases in between. This chain's CDR3 is CASSFSGSSVSAGELFF. CDR3 in DNA: TGCGCCAGCAGCTTTTCCGGGTCGTCGGTGAGCGCCGGGGAGCTGTTTTTT.

This sequence joins TRBV7-2 and TRBJ1-3; D may be TRBD1 (5 bases). Germline V lookup: CDR1 SGHTA, CDR2 FQGNSA. The length of the CDR3 is 14 residues. V was cut by 6 bases and J by 2 bases, with 11 bases left in between. In DNA, the CDR3 is TGTGCCAGCAGTCGCGGGACGGCTGGAAACACCATATATTTT. Amino acids: CASSRGTAGNTIYF.

The chain combines TRBV2 with TRBJ2-7; 10 bases align to TRBD1. CDR3 length: 12 amino acids. J was trimmed by 5 bases and V by 6 bases; bases with no gene match: 1. The germline V gene encodes CDR1 SNHLY and CDR2 FYNNEI. CDR3 sequence: CASSGTGDEQYF. The DNA for the CDR3 is TGTGCCAGCAGCGGGACAGGGGACGAGCAGTACTTC.

CDR3 bases: TGTGCCAGCAGCCAAGAGGGAGAAACCGGGGAGCTGTTTTTT. This sequence encodes CASSQEGETGELFF. The rearrangement joins TRBV3-1 (or the pseudogene TRBV3-2) to TRBJ2-2; perhaps TRBD2 as D (5 bases). CDR3 length: 14 amino acids. Germline CDR1 LGHDT, CDR2 YNNKEL (reference sequence). Deletions cut 0 bases from V and 5 bases from J, with 7 bases between.

V and J are TRBV6-5 and TRBJ1-1, with D perhaps TRBD1 (6 bases). The CDR3 has 15 residues. Germline V gene data show CDR1 as MNHEY and CDR2 as SVGAGI. V lost 10 bases to trimming and J lost 0 bases, with 18 bases between them. The CDR3 spells CAIRDTTRLNTEAFF. The DNA for the CDR3 is TGTGCCATAAGGGACACCACCCGGCTGAACACTGAAGCTTTCTTT.

The rearrangement links TRBV6-6 to TRBJ1-2; D might be TRBD1 (5 bases). Germline V gene lookup returns CDR1 MNHNY and CDR2 SVGAGI (reference sequence). V lost 2 bases and J 3 bases, leaving 13 bases between the germline ends. The CDR3 extends over 15 amino acids. As DNA, the CDR3 is TGTGCCAGCAGTTACGATGTGACAGACTACTATGGCTACACCTTC. Its protein is CASSYDVTDYYGYTF.

V usage is TRBV4-2 and J usage is TRBJ1-1; a weak D match, TRBD1 (6 bases). Between the trimmed V and J ends, which lost 3 bases and 4 bases, there was a span of 12 bases. From germline, CDR1 is LGHNA and CDR2 YNFKEQ. The CDR3 contains 14 residues. As DNA, the CDR3 is TGTGCCAGCAGCCACCTGACAGGCAGCACTGAAGCTTTCTTT. Its protein product is CASSHLTGSTEAFF.